Many counts were recorded for the clone carrying this TCR beta chain. No antigen is known for it. Germline CDR1 and CDR2: LGHDT and YNNKEL (reference sequence). The CDR3 has 14 residues. Trimming cost V 4 bases and J 3 bases; bases outside gene matches: 3. TCR beta CDR3 regions were amplified from RNA. In the first-round RT-PCR of the TCR CDR3, the HTBI primer set was used. In TCRdb, the multiplex PCR reads were re-called with MiXCR into one record per CDR3 protein. This sample has about 400,000 distinct CDR3 sequences, with over 13% found just once. Exclusions: uncontrolled infection, other autoimmune disease, pregnancy, lactation. This entry belongs to a study of T cells in Graves' hyperthyroidism and ophthalmopathy. Overall study results and limits: The model anticipated ophthalmopathy a median 6.5 months pre-onset. In blood, most of the thyroid clonotypes expanded above 0.001 were also present.

The sequencing input was blood. The chain links TRBV3-1 to TRBJ2-7; 10 bases match TRBD2. The origin of this receptor is a man aged 45-65 years with Graves' ophthalmopathy. The CDR3 DNA reads as TGTGCCAGCAGCCGGGCTAGCGGGAGCTACGAGCAGTACTTC. This codes for CASSRASGSYEQYF.